The rows below give T cell receptor beta chains drawn from one sample of a study of blood T cell repertoires in COVID-19. Assay used: immunoSEQ multiplex PCR; TCRdb lists only in-frame clones, some missing. Of some 350,000 clones detected, 80% to 90% appear once; the ten largest clones hold more than 5%. The sequencing sample was made of peripheral blood. Every receptor here comes from a woman aged 50 to 60 with COVID-19, enrolled during active disease. Both conserved end residues are trimmed from each CDR3.

v_call: TRBV6-1; j_call: TRBJ1-1; cdr3_length: 13; cdr3_aa: ASSSNPTGNTEAF
v_call: TRBV5-1; j_call: TRBJ1-1; cdr3_length: 11; cdr3_aa: ASSPDRGTEAF
v_call: TRBV9; j_call: TRBJ1-1; cdr3_length: 13; cdr3_aa: ASSVVDTVDTEAF
v_call: TRBV12-3/TRBV12-4; j_call: TRBJ1-2; cdr3_length: 10; cdr3_aa: ASSSIGGGYT
v_call: TRBV7-9; j_call: TRBJ1-1; cdr3_length: 12; cdr3_aa: ASSGDRGYTEAF
v_call: TRBV13; j_call: TRBJ1-4; cdr3_length: 19; cdr3_aa: ASSPGVKLGPGLAPNEKLF
v_call: TRBV7-8; j_call: TRBJ2-3; cdr3_length: 14; cdr3_aa: ASSLVRRGGTDTQY
v_call: TRBV5-4; j_call: TRBJ2-3; cdr3_length: 13; cdr3_aa: ASSLGGEETDTQY
v_call: TRBV5-8; j_call: TRBJ1-4; cdr3_length: 13; cdr3_aa: ASSLVGQYNEKLF
v_call: TRBV6-5; j_call: TRBJ1-2; cdr3_length: 10; cdr3_aa: ASSLKGDGYT
v_call: TRBV4-1; j_call: TRBJ2-1; cdr3_length: 15; cdr3_aa: ASSQVGGLGGMFEQF
v_call: TRBV5-4; j_call: TRBJ2-5; cdr3_length: 14; cdr3_aa: ASSLMLAGGQETQY
v_call: TRBV7-7; j_call: TRBJ2-1; cdr3_length: 12; cdr3_aa: ASSRLAGINEQF
v_call: TRBV2; j_call: TRBJ1-1; cdr3_length: 12; cdr3_aa: ASSPGGMETEAF
v_call: TRBV13; j_call: TRBJ2-6; cdr3_length: 15; cdr3_aa: ASSLAVGVTGANVLT
v_call: TRBV19; j_call: TRBJ1-2; cdr3_length: 14; cdr3_aa: ASSIRRGSAHYGYT
v_call: TRBV27; j_call: TRBJ2-2; cdr3_length: 16; cdr3_aa: ASSLLVRGRPNTGELF
v_call: TRBV19; j_call: TRBJ1-3; cdr3_length: 15; cdr3_aa: ASSGLIGQSSGNTIY
v_call: TRBV18; j_call: TRBJ1-2; cdr3_length: 13; cdr3_aa: ASSPQGAANYGYT
v_call: TRBV24-1; j_call: TRBJ2-1; cdr3_length: 13; cdr3_aa: ATSDPGTGENEQF
v_call: TRBV30; j_call: TRBJ2-1; cdr3_length: 15; cdr3_aa: AWAGGHAYLPYNEQF
v_call: TRBV3-1/TRBV3-2; j_call: TRBJ2-5; cdr3_length: 14; cdr3_aa: ASRGTSGRNQETQY
v_call: TRBV28; j_call: TRBJ1-6; cdr3_length: 13; cdr3_aa: ASSLSRSYNSPLH
v_call: TRBV6-5; j_call: TRBJ2-7; cdr3_length: 13; cdr3_aa: ASSRGGQGGYEQY
v_call: TRBV2; j_call: TRBJ1-1; cdr3_length: 12; cdr3_aa: ASSERTGYTEAF
v_call: TRBV7-2; j_call: TRBJ2-7; cdr3_length: 15; cdr3_aa: ASSWGTGSGRVGEQY
v_call: TRBV14; j_call: TRBJ1-6; cdr3_length: 15; cdr3_aa: ASSHQTGARDNSPLH
v_call: TRBV2; j_call: TRBJ1-6; cdr3_length: 12; cdr3_aa: ASGTGQAKSPLH
v_call: TRBV19; j_call: TRBJ2-1; cdr3_length: 11; cdr3_aa: ASMEDPYNEQF
v_call: TRBV5-1; j_call: TRBJ2-1; cdr3_length: 14; cdr3_aa: ASSLVLGPNTNEQF
v_call: TRBV7-5; j_call: TRBJ1-2; cdr3_length: 15; cdr3_aa: VRSLEKERANNYGYT
v_call: TRBV7-3; j_call: TRBJ2-3; cdr3_length: 10; cdr3_aa: ASSLIGDTQY
v_call: TRBV2; j_call: TRBJ1-5; cdr3_length: 11; cdr3_aa: ASSRTDNQPQH
v_call: TRBV7-3; j_call: TRBJ1-2; cdr3_length: 11; cdr3_aa: ASSSRGDYGYT
v_call: TRBV6-5; j_call: TRBJ1-2; cdr3_length: 11; cdr3_aa: ASSRWTGTGYT
v_call: TRBV4-1; j_call: TRBJ2-3; cdr3_length: 13; cdr3_aa: ASSPSGGRADTQY
v_call: TRBV18; j_call: TRBJ1-1; cdr3_length: 13; cdr3_aa: ASSPALRGNTEAF
v_call: TRBV7-7; j_call: TRBJ1-5; cdr3_length: 15; cdr3_aa: ASSHGLRGRGEGPQH
v_call: TRBV6-5; j_call: TRBJ1-1; cdr3_length: 11; cdr3_aa: ASRGQGITEAF
v_call: TRBV29-1; j_call: TRBJ1-3; cdr3_length: 9; cdr3_aa: SAELRNTIY
v_call: TRBV5-1; j_call: TRBJ2-3; cdr3_length: 14; cdr3_aa: ASSLGGQGVDFTQY
v_call: TRBV14; j_call: TRBJ2-7; cdr3_length: 12; cdr3_aa: ASRDGTESYEQY
v_call: TRBV28; j_call: TRBJ1-1; cdr3_length: 13; cdr3_aa: ASTGTGTPNTEAF
v_call: TRBV18; j_call: TRBJ2-3; cdr3_length: 13; cdr3_aa: ASSIGSGSLDTQY
v_call: TRBV11-2; j_call: TRBJ2-7; cdr3_length: 13; cdr3_aa: ASSRGTGSPYEQY
v_call: TRBV2; j_call: TRBJ2-7; cdr3_length: 14; cdr3_aa: ASSEDALANSYEQY
v_call: TRBV24-1; j_call: TRBJ2-3; cdr3_length: 13; cdr3_aa: ATSEGGLAGGTQY
v_call: TRBV6-5; j_call: TRBJ1-2; cdr3_length: 11; cdr3_aa: ASMGDRVYGYT
v_call: TRBV30; j_call: TRBJ1-5; cdr3_length: 14; cdr3_aa: AWNSRGQKVNQPQH
v_call: TRBV19; j_call: TRBJ2-1; cdr3_length: 13; cdr3_aa: ASSRRDRDNNEQF
v_call: TRBV6-5; j_call: TRBJ1-1; cdr3_length: 11; cdr3_aa: ASNNLMHTEAF
v_call: TRBV3-1/TRBV3-2; j_call: TRBJ2-3; cdr3_length: 11; cdr3_aa: ASRTRSTDTQY
v_call: TRBV5-1; j_call: TRBJ2-2; cdr3_length: 11; cdr3_aa: ASLGRNTGELF